This entry lists 12 T cell receptor beta chains sequenced from one sample in a study of T cell responses to AZD1222 COVID-19 vaccine. Sequencing was performed with immunoSEQ multiplex PCR; in TCRdb, only in-frame clones are kept and a portion is missing. Of about 130,000 clones listed, over 75% were seen once; the top ten hold 4.5% to 7%. The starting material was peripheral blood, obtained 28 days after the second AZD1222 dose. The receptors derive from an adult who received the AZD1222 COVID-19 vaccine.

The CDR3 nucleotides are TGTGCCTGGAGTGTCCAGGAAGATACGCAGTATTTT. The encoded protein is CAWSVQEDTQYF. The chain carries TRBV30 and TRBJ2-3, with no clear D. CDR1 is GTSNPN, CDR2 SVGIG, per germline (reference sequence). V was shortened by 0 bases and J by 5 bases, with 6 bases between the two germline ends. There are 12 residues in the CDR3.

This chain connects TRBV6-5 to TRBJ2-1; D is unclear. The V and J ends lost 7 bases and 5 bases respectively, with 18 bases between them. This CDR3 comprises 15 residues. In germline, CDR1 is MNHEY, CDR2 SVGAGI. In DNA, the CDR3 is TGTGCCAGCAAACTCCCCTTGGGCTCTCACAATGAGCAGTTCTTC. This gives the protein CASKLPLGSHNEQFF.

The rearrangement uses TRBV6-5 and TRBJ1-2; the D gene is possibly TRBD1 (6 bases). The germline V and J ends were trimmed by 0 bases and 4 bases, with 15 bases remaining between them. Germline loops: CDR1 MNHEY, CDR2 SVGAGI. The CDR3 runs to 16 residues. The CDR3 loop reads CASSYSQRQALYGYTF. CDR3 DNA sequence: TGTGCCAGCAGTTACTCCCAACGACAGGCCCTCTATGGCTACACCTTC.

V gene TRBV5-1 combines with J gene TRBJ1-1; D is unresolved. With 0 bases removed from V and 0 bases from J, the gap between germline ends came to 3 bases. The CDR3 runs to 13 residues. From germline, CDR1 is SGHRS and CDR2 YFSETQ. The CDR3 sequence is CASSLELNTEAFF. In DNA, the CDR3 is TGCGCCAGCAGCTTGGAACTGAACACTGAAGCTTTCTTT.

The chain links TRBV28 to TRBJ1-1; D possibly corresponds to TRBD1 (6 bases). The CDR3 covers 16 residues. V was cut by 4 bases and J by 3 bases, with 18 bases left in between. CDR1 MDHEN and CDR2 SYDVKM come from the germline V gene. The CDR3, as DNA: TGTGCCAGCAGTTCCCCAGGGGCGGGATTCGACACTGAAGCTTTCTTT. Residues: CASSSPGAGFDTEAFF.

The rearrangement links TRBV10-2 to TRBJ2-5, with D uncertain. The CDR3 contains 16 residues. Germline V CDR1 and CDR2: WSHSY, SAAADI. V was trimmed by 7 bases and J by 5 bases, leaving 23 bases between them. The CDR3 region has the DNA TGCGCCAGCACCCTTCAGTTGGACCCTCGAACGGAGACCCAGTACTTC. This sequence encodes CASTLQLDPRTETQYF.

The genes are TRBV19 and TRBJ1-1; D not certain. The V gene lost 6 bases and the J gene lost 3 bases, with 8 bases spanning the gap. In germline, CDR1 is LNHDA, CDR2 SQIVND (reference sequence). This CDR3 contains 12 residues. The CDR3 sequence is CASRAPHTEAFF. In DNA form, the CDR3 reads TGTGCCAGTAGGGCCCCCCACACTGAAGCTTTCTTT.

This rearrangement joins TRBV2 to TRBJ1-2; 9 bases align to TRBD1. The CDR3 length is 14 residues. Losses at the gene ends were 6 bases for V and 4 bases for J; bases not matched to a gene: 6. Germline CDR1 SNHLY, CDR2 FYNNEI. The CDR3 spells CASSLGQGVYGYTF. CDR3 coding DNA: TGTGCCAGCAGCTTGGGACAGGGAGTCTATGGCTACACCTTC.

This clone was picked up a small number of times. The V and J genes are TRBV12-2 and TRBJ2-5; the table assigns TRBD2, which was not confirmed against the DNA. TRBV12-2 is marked as a pseudogene. The CDR3 contains 15 residues. Here the CDR3 DNA reads TGTGCAAGTCGCTTGGGCGGGAGAGGAAAAGAGACCCAGTACTTC. Protein: CASRLGGRGKETQYF.

The genes are TRBV7-8 and TRBJ1-3; TRBD1 aligns across 9 bases. Germline V lookup: CDR1 SGHVS, CDR2 FQNEAQ. The CDR3 totals 18 residues. V lost 1 base to trimming and J lost 2 bases; unmatched junction nucleotides: 9. CDR3 DNA: TGTGCCAGCAGCTTAGGGAGGGGGACAGGGTTCCCTGGAAACACCATATATTTT. It specifies CASSLGRGTGFPGNTIYF.

Only one count was recorded for this clone. This chain uses TRBV5-6 with TRBJ1-5, with 10 bases matching TRBD1. With V trimmed by 4 bases and J by 4 bases, 17 bases remained unmatched. The CDR3 covers 19 residues. In germline, CDR1 is SGHDT, CDR2 YYEEEE. In nucleotides, the CDR3 is TGTGCCAGCAGCCGAAGGGGACAGGGGTTTTTGGATGTAAATCAGCCCCAGCATTTT. This encodes CASSRRGQGFLDVNQPQHF. The variable domain in full, completed from reference TRBV5-6 and TRBJ1-5, reads DAGVTQSPTHLIKTRGQQVTLRCSPKSGHDTVSWYQQALGQGPQFIFQYYEEEERQRGNFPDRFSGHQFPNYSSELNVNALLLGDSALYLCASSRRGQGFLDVNQPQHFGDGTRLSIL.

This clone was seen just once. The V call is TRBV7-9, the J call TRBJ1-6; D perhaps matches TRBD1 (5 bases). Germline values: CDR1 SEHNR, CDR2 FQNEAQ (reference sequence). V was trimmed by 0 bases and J by 10 bases, leaving 10 bases between them. This CDR3 region has 14 residues. This CDR3 is CASSLAGVGSPLHF. In DNA, the CDR3 is TGTGCCAGCAGCTTAGCGGGGGTAGGGTCACCCCTCCACTTT.